A single sample gave rise to the 28 T cell receptor beta chains below, sequenced in a study of T cell clones after liver transplantation. Data came from immunoSEQ multiplex PCR; TCRdb stores just in-frame clones and leaves some out. The sample shows roughly 100,000 clones, approximately 79% of them seen only once. The sequences come from CD4+ T cells from blood, collected around 49 months after liver transplant. All receptors come from a human patient who received a liver transplant. Some T cells may be graft donor cells.

The V call is TRBV7-9, the J call TRBJ2-3, with D perhaps TRBD2 (8 bases). CDR3 size: 17 residues. The germline V and J ends were trimmed by 2 bases and 4 bases, with 19 bases remaining between them. From germline, CDR1 is SEHNR and CDR2 FQNEAQ (reference sequence). In DNA form, the CDR3 reads TGTGCCAGCAGCTTATCGGGGTCGGGAGGGGGCTCAGATACGCAGTATTTT. It translates to CASSLSGSGGGSDTQYF. Using reference TRBV7-9 and TRBJ2-3 for the parts outside the CDR3, the full variable domain is DTGVSQNPRHKITKRGQNVTFRCDPISEHNRLYWYRQTLGQGPEFLTYFQNEAQLEKSRLLSDRFSAERPKGSFSTLEIQRTEQGDSAMYLCASSLSGSGGGSDTQYFGPGTRLTVL.

This clone showed up just once. This chain connects TRBV4-2 to TRBJ2-3; possibly TRBD1 or TRBD2 for D (6 bases each). Looked up from germline, CDR1 is LGHNA and CDR2 is YNFKEQ. The CDR3 totals 15 residues. Trimming shortened V by 1 base and J by 6 bases, and 14 bases separated the two germline ends. The CDR3, as DNA: TGTGCCAGCAGCCAAGCTACGGGGGCCCGCGATACGCAGTATTTT. Protein product: CASSQATGARDTQYF.

The rearrangement uses TRBV19 and TRBJ2-5; D perhaps matches TRBD1 (5 bases). The germline V and J ends were trimmed by 5 bases and 4 bases, with 8 bases remaining between them. From germline, CDR1 is LNHDA and CDR2 SQIVND (reference sequence). CDR3 length: 12 amino acids. The CDR3 bases are TGTGCCAGTAGTGAAGGGGTAGAGACCCAGTACTTC. It codes for CASSEGVETQYF. The full variable domain, completed using reference TRBV19 and TRBJ2-5, is DGGITQSPKYLFRKEGQNVTLSCEQNLNHDAMYWYRQDPGQGLRLIYYSQIVNDFQKGDIAEGYSVSREKKESFPLTVTSAQKNPTAFYLCASSEGVETQYFGPGTRLLVL.

V and J are TRBV4-3 and TRBJ1-4; 9 bases fit TRBD1. CDR1 LGHNA and CDR2 YSLEER come from the germline V gene. The CDR3 spans 19 residues. Trimming took 0 bases from V and 2 from J; bases not matched to a gene: 10. This CDR3 reads CASSQDRGGQGGTNEKLFF. The CDR3 DNA reads TGCGCCAGCAGCCAAGACCGGGGGGGACAGGGTGGCACTAATGAAAAACTGTTTTTT.

The rearrangement joins TRBV2 to TRBJ2-7, with TRBD2 matching over 10 bases. Germline values: CDR1 SNHLY, CDR2 FYNNEI. This CDR3 is 12 amino acids long. Germline trimming cut 7 bases from V and 4 bases from J; bases unmatched to any gene: 1. The CDR3 DNA reads as TGTGCCAGCACTAGCGGGAGTTACGAGCAGTACTTC. It codes for CASTSGSYEQYF.

The chain has TRBV2 and TRBJ2-1; D gene uncertain. Germline lookup yields CDR1 SNHLY and CDR2 FYNNEI. CDR3 length: 13 residues. The V and J ends lost 7 bases and 8 bases respectively, with 15 bases between them. CDR3 residues: CASTLLSLYEQFF. CDR3 sequence (DNA): TGTGCCAGCACTCTACTAAGTTTGTATGAGCAGTTCTTC.

The chain joins TRBV9 to TRBJ1-5; no reliable D call. This CDR3 spans 15 amino acids. Germline CDR1 reads SGDLS; CDR2 reads YYNGEE. V dropped 0 bases and J dropped 0 bases, with 7 bases sitting between them. The CDR3 nucleotides are TGTGCCAGCAGCGTAGAAGCAGATAGCAATCAGCCCCAGCATTTT. The encoded protein is CASSVEADSNQPQHF.

The genes are TRBV21-1 and TRBJ2-7; the table assigns TRBD2, which was not confirmed against the DNA. TRBV21-1 is a listed pseudogene. The CDR3 consists of 12 residues. CDR3 residues: CASSLEVDEQYF. The CDR3 coding sequence is TGTGCCAGCAGTTTGGAGGTTGACGAGCAGTACTTC.

The genes are TRBV5-4 and TRBJ2-6, with D possibly matching TRBD1 (5 bases). From germline, CDR1 is SGHNT and CDR2 YYREEE (reference sequence). Trimming cost V 3 bases and J 4 bases, with 5 bases left between them. This CDR3 has 13 amino acids. Here the CDR3 reads CASSSGGANVLTF. In DNA, the CDR3 is TGTGCCAGCAGCTCAGGGGGGGCCAACGTCCTGACTTTC.

The V gene is TRBV7-6, the J gene TRBJ1-1; D is unclear. Germline loops: CDR1 SGHVS, CDR2 FNYEAQ. This CDR3 has 14 residues. Between the trimmed V and J ends, which lost 4 bases and 1 base, there was a span of 10 bases. CDR3 DNA sequence: TGTGCCAGCAGCTCCCCCCGGACGAACACTGAAGCTTTCTTT. This translates into CASSSPRTNTEAFF.

This chain connects TRBV5-1 to TRBJ2-7; the D gene is possibly TRBD2 (5 bases). V was pared by 4 bases and J by 3 bases, with 8 bases between. Germline CDR1 and CDR2: SGHRS and YFSETQ. CDR3 length: 12 residues. The CDR3 nucleotides are TGCGCCAGCAGCGGAGGACTCTACGAGCAGTACTTC. This translates into CASSGGLYEQYF.

The chain links TRBV7-2 to TRBJ1-6, with D tentatively TRBD1 (5 bases). Germline lookup yields CDR1 SGHTA and CDR2 FQGNSA. This CDR3 contains 15 residues. The ends were cut back, 1 base at V and 10 bases at J, with 14 bases in the middle. Written as DNA, the CDR3 is TGTGCCAGCAGCTTAGAGGGGAGCTTAAGGTCACCCCTCCACTTT. This codes for CASSLEGSLRSPLHF.

As DNA, the CDR3 is TGTGCCAGCTCACCAGGGACAGCAGACTACGAGCAGTACTTC. Protein sequence: CASSPGTADYEQYF. The chain uses TRBV18 and TRBJ2-7; 7 bases align to TRBD1. V lost 2 bases and J lost 3; bases outside the gene matches: 4. The length of the CDR3 is 14 residues. CDR1 and CDR2 from the germline V gene are KGHSH and LQKENI. The full variable domain, rest sourced from reference TRBV18 and TRBJ2-7, is NAGVMQNPRHLVRRRGQEARLRCSPMKGHSHVYWYRQLPEEGLKFMVYLQKENIIDESGMPKERFSAEFPKEGPSILRIQQVVRGDSAAYFCASSPGTADYEQYFGPGTRLTVT.

The chain links TRBV21-1 to TRBJ1-2; the table's D call, TRBD1, has no DNA check behind it. TRBV21-1 is a pseudogene. The CDR3 runs 15 residues. CDR3 loop: CASSKGDRENYGYTF. CDR3 bases: TGTGCCAGCAGCAAGGGGGACAGGGAAAACTATGGCTACACCTTC.

The chain uses TRBV7-2 and TRBJ2-1; D remains ambiguous. CDR1 SGHTA and CDR2 FQGNSA come from the germline V gene. The CDR3 extends over 13 amino acids. The V and J ends lost 5 bases and 4 bases respectively, with 9 bases between them. The DNA of the CDR3 is TGTGCCAGCAGCAGCGAGATTTACAATGAGCAGTTCTTC. Residues: CASSSEIYNEQFF.

V gene TRBV28 combines with J gene TRBJ2-7; 9 bases align to TRBD2. V lost 7 bases, J lost 0 bases, and 10 bases stayed unmatched. Germline CDR1 MDHEN, CDR2 SYDVKM. The CDR3 totals 16 residues. CDR3 loop: CASTLRLAVSSYEQYF. CDR3 bases: TGTGCCAGCACCCTCAGACTAGCGGTAAGCTCCTACGAGCAGTACTTC.

This clone appeared once. CDR3 residues: CASSLSAGQGGNEQFF. CDR3 DNA sequence: TGTGCCAGCAGCTTGAGCGCCGGACAGGGAGGCAATGAGCAGTTCTTC. V usage is TRBV5-8 and J usage is TRBJ2-1, with 8 bases that match TRBD1. From germline, CDR1 is SGHTS and CDR2 YDEGEE. This CDR3 is 16 amino acids long. V gave up 1 base and J gave up 6 bases; unmatched junction bases: 9.

The V and J genes are TRBV18 and TRBJ2-1; a weak D match, TRBD1 (5 bases). The CDR3 length is 12 residues. Germline CDR1 is KGHSH and CDR2 is LQKENI. Trimming removed 3 bases from V and 6 bases from J, with 6 bases in between. Written as DNA, the CDR3 is TGTGCCAGCTCACCTCAGGGCAATGAGCAGTTCTTC. It codes for CASSPQGNEQFF.

This chain links TRBV19 with TRBJ1-2, with D tentatively TRBD1 (5 bases). CDR3 size: 17 residues. The germline V gene encodes CDR1 LNHDA and CDR2 SQIVND (reference sequence). V was clipped by 11 bases and J by 4 bases, with 29 bases between them. The CDR3 bases are TGTGCCCTCGGCCCAGGGCAAGGGTCTATAGGGTTCTATGGCTACACCTTC. It translates to CALGPGQGSIGFYGYTF.

The chain recombines TRBV6-1 with TRBJ2-1; 10 positions agree with TRBD2. J was trimmed by 0 bases and V by 2 bases; bases with no gene match: 10. CDR1 is MNHNS and CDR2 is SASEGT in the germline V gene. CDR3 length: 19 amino acids. The chain's CDR3 is CASSEMGLAGVSSYNEQFF. The CDR3 DNA sequence: TGTGCCAGCAGTGAAATGGGGCTAGCGGGGGTCAGCTCCTACAATGAGCAGTTCTTC.

The CDR3 DNA reads as TGCAGTGTACAGAAAAAAGAGACCCAGTACTTC. Its translation: CSVQKKETQYF. This chain connects TRBV20-1 to TRBJ2-5; D is unresolved. V gave up 7 bases and J gave up 3 bases, with 9 bases separating them. The CDR3 runs 11 residues. The germline CDR1 and CDR2 sequences are DFQATT and SNEGSKA (reference sequence).

This sequence joins TRBV11-2 and TRBJ2-5, with 10 positions matching TRBD2. Germline values: CDR1 SGHAT, CDR2 FQNNGV. V gave up 3 bases and J gave up 2 bases; unmatched junction bases: 6. The CDR3 totals 16 residues. CDR3 in DNA: TGTGCCAGCAGCTTCGCGTCTAGCGGGGGACAAGAGACCCAGTACTTC. Its translation: CASSFASSGGQETQYF. The variable domain in full, with the rest retrieved from reference TRBV11-2 and TRBJ2-5, is EAGVAQSPRYKIIEKRQSVAFWCNPISGHATLYWYQQILGQGPKLLIQFQNNGVVDDSQLPKDRFSAERLKGVDSTLKIQPAKLEDSAVYLCASSFASSGGQETQYFGPGTRLLVL.

V usage is TRBV19 and J usage is TRBJ2-7, with D unclear. CDR1 is LNHDA, CDR2 SQIVND, per germline (reference sequence). This CDR3 is built from 11 residues. The CDR3 nucleotides are TGTGCTACCAGCCAAGCCTACGAGCAGTACTTC. Amino acids: CATSQAYEQYF.

The chain uses TRBV19 and TRBJ2-2; D call uncertain. V lost 6 bases and J 0 bases, leaving 11 bases between the germline ends. Germline lookup yields CDR1 LNHDA and CDR2 SQIVND (reference sequence). This CDR3 is 15 amino acids long. The DNA for the CDR3 is TGTGCCAGTAGGCGAGAGTTTCCGAACACCGGGGAGCTGTTTTTT. Protein: CASRREFPNTGELFF.

This chain connects TRBV5-1 to TRBJ2-3; TRBD2 agrees at 8 bases. This CDR3 comprises 14 residues. Looked up from germline, CDR1 is SGHRS and CDR2 is YFSETQ. V was pared by 6 bases and J by 2 bases, with 5 bases of the junction left unmatched. The CDR3 protein is CASTGGRPTDTQYF. Here the CDR3 DNA reads TGCGCCAGCACCGGCGGGAGGCCCACAGATACGCAGTATTTT.

This clone showed up just once. The V gene is TRBV7-9, the J gene TRBJ1-5, with a tentative D call TRBD1 (5 bases). In germline, CDR1 is SEHNR, CDR2 FQNEAQ (reference sequence). V was cut by 5 bases and J by 5 bases, with 10 bases left in between. The CDR3 contains 13 residues. The CDR3 loop is CASSKGEDQPQHF. The CDR3 bases are TGTGCCAGCAGCAAAGGGGAGGATCAGCCCCAGCATTTT. The variable domain in full, with the rest retrieved from reference TRBV7-9 and TRBJ1-5, is DTGVSQNPRHKITKRGQNVTFRCDPISEHNRLYWYRQTLGQGPEFLTYFQNEAQLEKSRLLSDRFSAERPKGSFSTLEIQRTEQGDSAMYLCASSKGEDQPQHFGDGTRLSIL.

J is TRBJ2-3 and V is TRBV5-1; 8 nucleotides match TRBD1. This CDR3 spans 14 amino acids. Per the germline V gene, CDR1 is SGHRS and CDR2 is YFSETQ. V was pared by 4 bases and J by 4 bases, with 5 bases of the junction left unmatched. The chain's CDR3 is CASSPDRAPDTQYF. The CDR3 region has the DNA TGCGCCAGCAGCCCGGACAGGGCCCCAGATACGCAGTATTTT.

The chain combines TRBV10-1 with TRBJ1-1; unclear D gene. From germline, CDR1 is WNHNN and CDR2 SYGVQD (reference sequence). V was clipped by 0 bases and J by 8 bases, with 13 bases between them. The CDR3 contains 14 residues. This CDR3 reads CASSESQGRIEAFF. Written as DNA, the CDR3 is TGCGCCAGCAGTGAGTCGCAAGGGAGGATAGAAGCTTTCTTT.